This record covers a single T cell receptor (beta chain). The antigen is not known. Germline values: CDR1 KGHSH, CDR2 LQKENI. CDR3 length: 15 residues. The ends were cut back, 5 bases at V and 5 bases at J, with 18 bases in the middle. The data stem from a study of CD8 T cells in Susac syndrome. Reverse transcription of about 0.45 to 1 ug RNA used random hexamers. immunoSEQ multiplex PCR amplified TCR beta CDR3 across 54 Vbeta, 13 Jbeta. TCRdb re-analysed the immunoSEQ multiplex PCR reads in MiXCR, keeping a single row per CDR3 protein. The table lists more than 150,000 distinct CDR3 sequences, 92% of them singletons. Notes on the study in general: Regarding the TCR sequencing and HLA analysis, the study admitted that a relatively small number of individuals were involved.

The control group consisted of healthy donors matched for age and sex. Negative isolation was used for CD8+ and CD4+ T cells, and FACS enrichment was applied to TEMRA cells. V and J are TRBV18 and TRBJ1-2, with D tentatively TRBD1 (5 bases). The sequence was collected from a human donor in good health. Sequencing used CD4+ T cells from PBMCs. The CDR3 loop is CASSSGTDPNYGYTF. The CDR3 DNA is TGTGCCAGCTCATCCGGGACCGACCCGAATTATGGCTACACCTTC.